Below, 10 T cell receptor beta chains from the same sample are listed, as sequenced in a study of blood T cell repertoires in COVID-19. Sequencing was performed with immunoSEQ multiplex PCR; in TCRdb, only in-frame clones are kept and a portion is missing. The sample yields 260,000 or so clones, about four fifths seen once. Sequenced input: PBMCs or T cells enriched from blood (not recorded which). All receptors come from a woman between 40 and 55 years old who had been exposed to COVID-19.

The chain carries TRBV27 and TRBJ1-2; 8 bases are a match to TRBD1. The CDR3 is made up of 17 amino acids. V lost 5 bases to trimming and J lost 2 bases; unmatched junction nucleotides: 13. Germline V gene sequence: CDR1 MNHEY, CDR2 SMNVEV (reference sequence). The DNA for the CDR3 is TGTGCCAGCAGTATTCGTCCAGGGGGCGCGTTGAACTATGGCTACACCTTC. It encodes CASSIRPGGALNYGYTF.

The chain links TRBV6-5 to TRBJ1-3, with D perhaps matching TRBD1 (5 bases). The CDR3 loop spans 16 amino acids. The germline CDR1 and CDR2 sequences are MNHEY and SVGAGI. Deletions cut 0 bases from V and 2 bases from J, with 11 bases between. CDR3 protein: CASSYSSAGAGNTIYF. The CDR3 coding sequence is TGTGCCAGCAGTTACTCAAGCGCGGGGGCTGGAAACACCATATATTTT.

The chain is built from TRBV11-1 and TRBJ2-7; a weak D match, TRBD1 (6 bases). With 5 bases removed from V and 5 bases from J, the gap between germline ends came to 16 bases. Germline CDR1 and CDR2: SGHAT and FQDESV (reference sequence). The CDR3 contains 14 residues. CDR3: CASSPYGRGDEQYF. The CDR3 DNA follows: TGTGCCAGCAGCCCGTATGGCAGGGGAGACGAGCAGTACTTC.

This chain uses TRBV28 with TRBJ1-1; D not resolved. Germline V gene lookup returns CDR1 MDHEN and CDR2 SYDVKM. This CDR3 has 16 amino acids. Trimming shortened V by 5 bases and J by 1 base, and 17 bases separated the two germline ends. This chain's CDR3 is CASSPPGAVKNTEAFF. The CDR3 coding sequence is TGTGCCAGCAGTCCCCCCGGTGCCGTAAAGAACACTGAAGCTTTCTTT.

CDR3 sequence reads: CASSQWSGGRETQYF. The CDR3 DNA reads TGTGCCAGCAGCCAATGGTCGGGGGGACGAGAGACCCAGTACTTC. The chain has TRBV4-2 and TRBJ2-5, with 7 bases matching TRBD2. V lost 2 bases, J lost 4 bases, and 7 bases stayed unmatched. The CDR3 runs to 15 residues. CDR1 and CDR2 (germline): LGHNA, YNFKEQ.

V gene TRBV7-5 combines with J gene TRBJ1-5; the table calls TRBD1, which could not be checked here. TRBV7-5 is annotated as a pseudogene. The CDR3 runs to 15 residues. Here the CDR3 reads CARSKLRGENQPQHF. As DNA, the CDR3 is TGTGCCAGAAGCAAACTCAGGGGGGAGAATCAGCCCCAGCATTTT.

The chain recombines TRBV2 with TRBJ1-5; possibly TRBD1 for D (5 bases). V dropped 7 bases and J dropped 6 bases, with 16 bases sitting between them. The CDR3 sequence is 14 residues long. Germline CDR1 reads SNHLY; CDR2 reads FYNNEI. CDR3: CASKTGQGGQPQHF. Here the CDR3 DNA reads TGTGCCAGCAAAACGGGCCAGGGTGGTCAGCCCCAGCATTTT.

To note about this clone: An end of the junction does not agree with germline; a read error may underlie this. The chain carries TRBV2 and TRBJ2-2, with 7 positions matching TRBD1. The CDR3 spans 15 residues. Looked up from germline, CDR1 is SNHLY and CDR2 is FYNNEI. The DNA of the CDR3 is TGTGCCAGCAGTGGACAGGGACGGAACGCCGGGGAGCTGTTTTTT. It yields the protein CASSGQGRNAGELFF.

This clone was recorded a few times. The chain couples TRBV18 to TRBJ1-5, with 8 bases that match TRBD1. The CDR3 totals 14 residues. The V and J ends lost 4 bases and 6 bases, in that order; junction bases with no gene match: 5. CDR1 KGHSH and CDR2 LQKENI come from the germline V gene. Here the CDR3 reads CASSQSGGGQPQHF. The CDR3, as DNA: TGTGCCAGCTCACAGTCAGGGGGCGGTCAGCCCCAGCATTTT.

The V gene is TRBV6-1, the J gene TRBJ1-3, with D unresolved. Germline lookup yields CDR1 MNHNS and CDR2 SASEGT. The V end lost 2 bases, the J end lost 2 bases, and 7 bases lay between the germline ends. CDR3 size: 14 residues. For the CDR3, the DNA is TGTGCCAGCAGTGAATTCACTACTGGAAACACCATATATTTT. Translation: CASSEFTTGNTIYF.